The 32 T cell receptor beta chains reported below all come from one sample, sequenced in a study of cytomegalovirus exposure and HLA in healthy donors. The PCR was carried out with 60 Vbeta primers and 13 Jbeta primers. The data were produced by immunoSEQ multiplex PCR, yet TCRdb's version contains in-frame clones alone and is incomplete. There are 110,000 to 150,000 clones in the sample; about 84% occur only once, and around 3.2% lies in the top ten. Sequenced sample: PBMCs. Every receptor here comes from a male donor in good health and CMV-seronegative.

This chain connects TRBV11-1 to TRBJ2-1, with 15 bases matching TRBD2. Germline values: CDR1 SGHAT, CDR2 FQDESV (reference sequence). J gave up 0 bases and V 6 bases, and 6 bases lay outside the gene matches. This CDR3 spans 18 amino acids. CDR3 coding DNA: TGTGCCAGCAGACCTGGACTAGCGGGAGGGAGCTCCTACAATGAGCAGTTCTTC. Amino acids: CASRPGLAGGSSYNEQFF.

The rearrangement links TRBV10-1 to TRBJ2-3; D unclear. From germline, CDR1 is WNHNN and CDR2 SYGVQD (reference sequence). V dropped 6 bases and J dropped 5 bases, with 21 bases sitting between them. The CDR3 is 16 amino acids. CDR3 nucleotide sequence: TGCGCCAGCAGGACCCCTAGATCCGCCCCGAGAGATACGCAGTATTTT. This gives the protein CASRTPRSAPRDTQYF.

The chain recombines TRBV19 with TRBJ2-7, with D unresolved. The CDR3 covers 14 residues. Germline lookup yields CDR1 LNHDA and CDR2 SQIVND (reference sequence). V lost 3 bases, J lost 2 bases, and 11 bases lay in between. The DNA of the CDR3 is TGTGCCAGTAGTATGACTTCAAATCCCTACGAGCAGTACTTC. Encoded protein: CASSMTSNPYEQYF.

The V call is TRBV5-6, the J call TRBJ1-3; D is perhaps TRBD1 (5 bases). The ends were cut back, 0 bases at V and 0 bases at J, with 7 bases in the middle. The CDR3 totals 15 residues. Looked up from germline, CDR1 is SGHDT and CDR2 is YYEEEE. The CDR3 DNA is TGTGCCAGCAGCTTGGACAGGTCCTCTGGAAACACCATATATTTT. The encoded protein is CASSLDRSSGNTIYF.

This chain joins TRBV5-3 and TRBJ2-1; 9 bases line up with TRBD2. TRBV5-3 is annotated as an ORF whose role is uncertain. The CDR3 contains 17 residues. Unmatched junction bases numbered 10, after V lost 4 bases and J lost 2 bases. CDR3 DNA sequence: TGTGCCAGAAGCCCCCATTTAGCGGGAGCGACCTACAATGAGCAGTTCTTC. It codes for CARSPHLAGATYNEQFF.

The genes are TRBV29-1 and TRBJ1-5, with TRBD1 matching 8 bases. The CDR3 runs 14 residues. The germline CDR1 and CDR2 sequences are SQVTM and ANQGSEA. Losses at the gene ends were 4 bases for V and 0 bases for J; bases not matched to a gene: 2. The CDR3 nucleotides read TGCAGCGTTGCGACAGGGGATAGCAATCAGCCCCAGCATTTT. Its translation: CSVATGDSNQPQHF.

For the CDR3, the DNA is TGTGCCAGCAGCGTAGGACCGGAGGGGGGGCAGCAGTACTTC. It is translated as CASSVGPEGGQQYF. V and J are TRBV9 and TRBJ2-7, with a weak D call TRBD2 (7 bases). The V gene lost 0 bases and the J gene lost 8 bases, with 15 bases spanning the gap. The germline V gene encodes CDR1 SGDLS and CDR2 YYNGEE. The length of the CDR3 is 14 residues.

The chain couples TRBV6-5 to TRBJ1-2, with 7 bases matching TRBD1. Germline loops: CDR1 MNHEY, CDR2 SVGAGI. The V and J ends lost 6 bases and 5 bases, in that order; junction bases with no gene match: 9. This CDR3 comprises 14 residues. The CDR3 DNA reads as TGTGCCAGCAGCAACCCCAGGGGGGATTATGGCTACACCTTC. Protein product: CASSNPRGDYGYTF.

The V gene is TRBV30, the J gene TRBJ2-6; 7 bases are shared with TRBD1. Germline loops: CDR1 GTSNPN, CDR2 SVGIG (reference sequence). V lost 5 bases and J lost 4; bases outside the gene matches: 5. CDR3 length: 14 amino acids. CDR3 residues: CAWAIRGGANVLTF. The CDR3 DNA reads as TGTGCCTGGGCAATCAGGGGGGGGGCCAACGTCCTGACTTTC.

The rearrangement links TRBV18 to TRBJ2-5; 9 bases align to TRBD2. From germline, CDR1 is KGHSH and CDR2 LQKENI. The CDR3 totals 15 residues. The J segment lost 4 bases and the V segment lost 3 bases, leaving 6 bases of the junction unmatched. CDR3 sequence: CASSPRREGPETQYF. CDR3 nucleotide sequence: TGTGCCAGCTCACCGCGGCGGGAGGGCCCAGAGACCCAGTACTTC.

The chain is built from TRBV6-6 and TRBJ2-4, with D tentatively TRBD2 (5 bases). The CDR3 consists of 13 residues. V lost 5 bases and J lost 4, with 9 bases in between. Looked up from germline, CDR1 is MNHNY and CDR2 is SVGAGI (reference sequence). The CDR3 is CASSGREKNIQYF. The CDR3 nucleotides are TGTGCCAGCAGTGGCCGGGAAAAAAACATTCAGTACTTC.

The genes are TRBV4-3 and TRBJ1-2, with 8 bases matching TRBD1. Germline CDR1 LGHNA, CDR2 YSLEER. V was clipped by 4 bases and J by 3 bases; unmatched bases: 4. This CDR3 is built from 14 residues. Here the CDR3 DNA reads TGCGCCAGCAGCCTGTTACAGGGGGACTATGGCTACACCTTC. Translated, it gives CASSLLQGDYGYTF.

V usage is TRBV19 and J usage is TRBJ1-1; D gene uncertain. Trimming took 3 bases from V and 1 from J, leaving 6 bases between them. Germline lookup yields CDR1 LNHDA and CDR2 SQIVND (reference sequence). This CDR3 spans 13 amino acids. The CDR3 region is CASSIFRNTEAFF. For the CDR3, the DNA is TGTGCCAGTAGTATCTTTCGGAACACTGAAGCTTTCTTT. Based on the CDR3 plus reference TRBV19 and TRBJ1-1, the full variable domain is DGGITQSPKYLFRKEGQNVTLSCEQNLNHDAMYWYRQDPGQGLRLIYYSQIVNDFQKGDIAEGYSVSREKKESFPLTVTSAQKNPTAFYLCASSIFRNTEAFFGQGTRLTVV.

The CDR3 DNA reads as TGCGCCAGCAGCCGGCTAGCGGGAGGGCTGCGGGAGACCCAGTACTTC. It yields the protein CASSRLAGGLRETQYF. The chain joins TRBV4-1 to TRBJ2-5; TRBD2 agrees at 12 bases. CDR1 is MGHRA, CDR2 YSYEKL, per germline. The trim removed 4 bases at V and 5 bases at J, leaving 8 bases unmatched. This CDR3 is built from 16 residues.

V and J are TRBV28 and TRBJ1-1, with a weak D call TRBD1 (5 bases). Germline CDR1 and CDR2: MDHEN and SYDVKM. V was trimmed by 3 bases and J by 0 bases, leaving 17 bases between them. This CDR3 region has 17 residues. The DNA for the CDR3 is TGTGCCAGCAGTTTTCGGGTTCAGGGTCTCATGAACACTGAAGCTTTCTTT. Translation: CASSFRVQGLMNTEAFF.

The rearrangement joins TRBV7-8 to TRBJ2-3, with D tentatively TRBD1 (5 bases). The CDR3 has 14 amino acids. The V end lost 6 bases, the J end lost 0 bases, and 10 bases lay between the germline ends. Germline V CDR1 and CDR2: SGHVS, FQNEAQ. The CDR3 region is CASRSPGSTDTQYF. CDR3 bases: TGTGCCAGCAGGAGTCCAGGGAGCACAGATACGCAGTATTTT.

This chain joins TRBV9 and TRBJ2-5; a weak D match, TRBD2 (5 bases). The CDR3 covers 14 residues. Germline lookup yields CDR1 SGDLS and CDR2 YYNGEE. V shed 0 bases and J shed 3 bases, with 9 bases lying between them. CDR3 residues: CASSVGSAEETQYF. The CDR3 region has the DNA TGTGCCAGCAGCGTAGGTTCAGCGGAAGAGACCCAGTACTTC.

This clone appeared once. The CDR3 sequence: CASSHGLAGNSIGFTKNIQYF. CDR3 nucleotides: TGTGCCAGCAGCCACGGACTAGCGGGAAACTCAATCGGTTTTACCAAAAACATTCAGTACTTC. The V and J genes are TRBV7-8 and TRBJ2-4; 12 bases fit TRBD2. In germline, CDR1 is SGHVS, CDR2 FQNEAQ. After removal of 5 bases from V and 2 bases from J, the junction contained 19 bases not matched to a gene. This CDR3 spans 21 amino acids.

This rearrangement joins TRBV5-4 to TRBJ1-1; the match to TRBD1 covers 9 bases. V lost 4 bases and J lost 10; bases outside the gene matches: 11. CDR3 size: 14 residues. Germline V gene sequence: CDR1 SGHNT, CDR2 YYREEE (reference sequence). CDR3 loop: CASSRPGQGGVAFF. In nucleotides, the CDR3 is TGTGCCAGCAGCCGACCGGGACAGGGAGGAGTAGCTTTCTTT.

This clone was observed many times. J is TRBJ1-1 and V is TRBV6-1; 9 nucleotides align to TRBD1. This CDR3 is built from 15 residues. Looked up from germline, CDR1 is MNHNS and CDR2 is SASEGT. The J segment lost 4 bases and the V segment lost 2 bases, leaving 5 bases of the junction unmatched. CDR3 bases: TGTGCCAGCAGTGAATCGGAGGACAGGGGCACTGAAGCTTTCTTT. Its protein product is CASSESEDRGTEAFF.

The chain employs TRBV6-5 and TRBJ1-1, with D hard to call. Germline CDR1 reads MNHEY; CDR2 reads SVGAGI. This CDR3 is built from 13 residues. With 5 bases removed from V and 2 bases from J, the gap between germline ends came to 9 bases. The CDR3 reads CASSQNENTEAFF. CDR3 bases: TGTGCCAGCAGTCAGAATGAAAACACTGAAGCTTTCTTT.

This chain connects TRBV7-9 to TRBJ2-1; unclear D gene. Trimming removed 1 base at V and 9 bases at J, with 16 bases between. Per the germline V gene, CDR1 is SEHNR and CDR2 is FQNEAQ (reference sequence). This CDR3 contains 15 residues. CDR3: CASSLVLSYFGEQFF. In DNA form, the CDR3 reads TGTGCCAGCAGCTTAGTTTTGTCCTATTTCGGTGAGCAGTTCTTC.

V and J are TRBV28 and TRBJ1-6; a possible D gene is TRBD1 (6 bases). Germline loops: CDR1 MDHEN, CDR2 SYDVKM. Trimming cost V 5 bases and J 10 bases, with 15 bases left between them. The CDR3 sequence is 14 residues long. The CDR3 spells CASSAGGRGSPLHF. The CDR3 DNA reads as TGTGCCAGCAGTGCGGGGGGCCGGGGATCACCCCTCCACTTT.

The CDR3 sequence: CASADWRDEQFF. As DNA, the CDR3 is TGTGCCTCGGCCGATTGGAGGGATGAGCAGTTCTTC. This chain joins TRBV7-2 and TRBJ2-1, with a tentative D call TRBD2 (6 bases). The germline V and J ends were trimmed by 11 bases and 8 bases, with 16 bases remaining between them. The CDR3 is made up of 12 amino acids. Germline-derived CDR1 and CDR2 are SGHTA and FQGNSA.

CDR3 loop: CASSQGDRVGNQPQHF. For the CDR3, the DNA is TGCGCCAGCAGCCAGGGTGACAGGGTTGGCAATCAGCCCCAGCATTTT. V gene TRBV4-1 combines with J gene TRBJ1-5; 7 positions agree with TRBD1. CDR3 length equals 16 residues. Trimming removed 3 bases from V and 2 bases from J; junction bases left unmatched: 7. The V gene's germline CDR1 is MGHRA and CDR2 YSYEKL.

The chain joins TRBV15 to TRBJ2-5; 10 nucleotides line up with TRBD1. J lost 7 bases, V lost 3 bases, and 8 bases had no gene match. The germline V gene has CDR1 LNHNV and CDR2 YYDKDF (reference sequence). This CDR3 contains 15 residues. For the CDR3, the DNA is TGTGCCACCAGCAGGGACAGGGGGGAGGAAGGGACCCAGTACTTC. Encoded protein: CATSRDRGEEGTQYF. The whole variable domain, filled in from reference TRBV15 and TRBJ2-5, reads DAMVIQNPRYQVTQFGKPVTLSCSQTLNHNVMYWYQQKSSQAPKLLFHYYDKDFNNEADTPDNFQSRRPNTSFCFLDIRSPGLGDTAMYLCATSRDRGEEGTQYFGPGTRLLVL.

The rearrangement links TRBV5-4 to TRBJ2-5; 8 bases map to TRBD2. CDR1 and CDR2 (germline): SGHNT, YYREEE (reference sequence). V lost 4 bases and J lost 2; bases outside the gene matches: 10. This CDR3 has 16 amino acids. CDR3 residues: CASSHTGAGVQETQYF. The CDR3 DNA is TGTGCCAGCAGCCACACCGGAGCGGGAGTTCAAGAGACCCAGTACTTC. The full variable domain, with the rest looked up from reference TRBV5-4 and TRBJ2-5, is ETGVTQSPTHLIKTRGQQVTLRCSSQSGHNTVSWYQQALGQGPQFIFQYYREEENGRGNFPPRFSGLQFPNYSSELNVNALELDDSALYLCASSHTGAGVQETQYFGPGTRLLVL.

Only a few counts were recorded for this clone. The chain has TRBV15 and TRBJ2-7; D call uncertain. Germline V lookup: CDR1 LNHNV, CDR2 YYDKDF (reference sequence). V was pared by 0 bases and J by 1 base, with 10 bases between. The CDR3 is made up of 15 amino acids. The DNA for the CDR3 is TGTGCCACCAGCAGAGATCTTGGTAGATCCTACGAGCAGTACTTC. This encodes CATSRDLGRSYEQYF.

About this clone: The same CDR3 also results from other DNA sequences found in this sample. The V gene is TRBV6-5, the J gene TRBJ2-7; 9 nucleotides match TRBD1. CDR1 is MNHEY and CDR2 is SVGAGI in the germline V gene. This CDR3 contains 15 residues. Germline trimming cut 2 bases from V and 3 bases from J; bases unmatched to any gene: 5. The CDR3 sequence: CASSYTEDRGYEQYF. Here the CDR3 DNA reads TGTGCCAGCAGTTACACTGAGGACAGGGGCTACGAGCAGTACTTC.

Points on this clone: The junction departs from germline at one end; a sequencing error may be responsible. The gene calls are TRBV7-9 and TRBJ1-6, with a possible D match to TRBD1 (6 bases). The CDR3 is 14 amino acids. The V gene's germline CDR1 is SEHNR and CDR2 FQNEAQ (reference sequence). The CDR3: CSSSLQGDNSPLHF. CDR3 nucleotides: TGTTCCAGCAGCTTACAGGGTGATAATTCACCCCTCCACTTT. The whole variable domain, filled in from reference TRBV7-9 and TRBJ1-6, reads DTGVSQNPRHKITKRGQNVTFRCDPISEHNRLYWYRQTLGQGPEFLTYFQNEAQLEKSRLLSDRFSAERPKGSFSTLEIQRTEQGDSAMYLCSSSLQGDNSPLHFGNGTRLTVT.

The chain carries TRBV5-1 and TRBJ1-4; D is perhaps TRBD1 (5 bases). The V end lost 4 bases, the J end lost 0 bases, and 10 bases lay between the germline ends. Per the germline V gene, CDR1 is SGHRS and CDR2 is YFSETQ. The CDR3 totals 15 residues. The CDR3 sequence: CASSPTQATNEKLFF. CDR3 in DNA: TGCGCCAGCAGCCCCACACAGGCAACTAATGAAAAACTGTTTTTT.

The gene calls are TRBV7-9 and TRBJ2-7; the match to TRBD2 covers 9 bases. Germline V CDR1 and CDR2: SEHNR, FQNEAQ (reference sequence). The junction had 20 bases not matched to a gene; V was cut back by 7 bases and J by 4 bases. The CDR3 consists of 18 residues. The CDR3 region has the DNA TGTGCCAGCACCCCTCCCCCCCAGGCGACTAGCGGAGAGTACGAGCAGTACTTC. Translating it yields CASTPPPQATSGEYEQYF.